This entry features one T cell receptor beta chain sequence. The antigen this receptor binds is unknown. No much larger clone exists at a distance of one base, and base qualities are not known. This entry belongs to a study of cytomegalovirus exposure and HLA in healthy donors (dated 2017 in TCRdb). The study in broad terms: In an earlier analysis of under 750 of the donors, around 290 Gb of sequence data and 90 million to 130 million unique TCR beta sequences from about 179 million T cells were reported. Class I and class II HLA loci were covered by the typing at four-digit resolution. Among over 350 genotyped donors of the cohort, an average of approximately 230,000 unique TCR beta nucleotide sequences were sequenced per donor, roughly a sixth of them non-productive. Every repertoire in the discovery cohort had been generated on one and the same sequencing platform. Donor age, sex, ethnicity and CMV serostatus were compiled together with the repertoire data. Four to six DR-DQ haplotypes were handled as single units for association and clustering, since linkage in the cohort was strong. High-throughput TCR immunosequencing, statistical association of individual TCRs with disease status, and machine learning were combined to predict cytomegalovirus infection status. Using immunosequencing, the study profiled T cell repertoires from 666 subjects and related those repertoires to cytomegalovirus serostatus. To decide whether each TCR beta V gene segment behaved as functional or pseudogenic, an earlier analysis of approximately 590 of the donors relied on high-throughput TCR beta sequencing. Typing coverage varied by locus: 629-630 donors for A, B, C, DRB1 and DQB1; under 550 for DQA1; about 600 for DPA1; roughly 450 for DPB1. The later analysis used no new phenotypic data to find candidate immune exposures, relying instead on TCR beta sequences and their occurrence across donors. The study was designed to test whether signatures of past pathogen exposure could be identified by cataloging public T cell receptors. In a later analysis, previously published TCR beta repertoires from some 640 donors were re-analyzed and high-resolution HLA genotyping was added so that TCR occurrence patterns could be studied. A later genetic analysis used genome-wide SNP genotypes for about three fifths of the 666 donors, treating that subset as a discovery cohort. Of the roughly 400 genotyped donors, about 80% fell in the genetic ancestry cluster associated with self-reported Caucasian donors. An early release covering just under 650 HLA-typed donors comprised approximately 290 gigabases of sequencing data and 85 million to 100 million unique TCR sequences. A separate validation cohort of about 110 different subjects was used in addition to the roughly 640-subject first cohort. General study outcomes and caveats: Sequencing depth was assumed to be roughly uniform across donors in the presence/absence analyses, though that assumption may not hold. An association between a missense DCLRE1C variant and V-gene and J-gene trimming of TCR beta chains was found in a later genetic analysis and replicated in an independent cohort. In a later analysis, some 17,000 TCR beta sequences were associated with specific HLA alleles at a false discovery rate of 0.05. CMV serostatus was the only immune exposure information available for the cohort. In a later analysis, TCR association rates were found to vary across HLA loci, with the most associated TCRs seen for DRB1 alleles and the fewest for HLA-C alleles. A further reported finding was that TCR beta sequences accurately predicted the HLA-A and HLA-B alleles for most subjects in the first cohort. Because counts were too low, about 18 rarely observed V segments, including chromosome 9 orphons, were excluded from the earlier analysis of around 640 of the donors. According to a later analysis, parvovirus B19, influenza, CMV and Epstein-Barr virus appeared linked to several top co-occurrence clusters. Most CMV-associated TCR beta chains appeared to be HLA-restricted in a later analysis, and the HLA associations seemed to be driven largely by CMV exposure. HLA typing was unavailable for some donors at each locus, so association tests used only the typed subset. A group of highly shared sequence variants was considered likely to be a technical artifact of the sequencing pipeline. According to a later genetic analysis, donors in an Asian-associated ancestry cluster had fewer N-insertions in productive TCRs than the approximately 650-donor mean. Correlated functional status among segregating V segments might be attributable to linkage disequilibrium, but an unknown experimental factor could not be ruled out. Some IMGT-functional V segments, including TRBV6-2 and TRBV6-3, could not be told apart with the 87-base-pair reads, so those segments were excluded. In an earlier analysis of roughly 500 of the donors, most TCR beta V segments appeared in productive rearrangements about 87% or about 30% of the time, broadly matching IMGT annotations. This cohort had only TCR beta chains sequenced, and the lack of alpha or paired-chain data limited which features could be detected. Most TCR sequences were observed very rarely across donors, whereas some public TCRs were present in many individuals. In vitro tests confirmed that a few of the cytomegalovirus-associated TCR beta chains recognize cytomegalovirus antigens. In the study, some 160 TCR beta chains were listed as associated with cytomegalovirus. Assigning TCR associations to individual alleles was difficult when HLA alleles, especially DR and DQ, strongly co-occurred. Cytomegalovirus status was reported to be diagnosed by the classifier with high specificity and sensitivity in both the original and validation cohorts. It was suggested by the authors that the approach could potentially be generalized to other disease states and immunological phenotypes. In a later analysis, HLA-associated TCR beta chains showed more clonal expansion and lower generation probabilities than non-associated chains that were equally common.

Libraries were built with the immunoSEQ multiplex PCR assay. For the multiplex PCR, a mixture combining 60 forward primers for TCR Vbeta segments and 13 reverse primers for TCR Jbeta segments was used. The CDR3 region of rearranged TCR beta genes was amplified from genomic DNA with a multiplex PCR assay. On the Illumina HiSeq System, the amplified TCR beta libraries were sequenced as 87-base-pair reads. The study's processing was this. In a later analysis, 77 million or so unique TCR beta chains were counted across the 690 or so repertoires, and roughly 10 million of these chains were shared by at least two donors. Raw reads were error-corrected and collapsed into unique sequences with a nearest-neighbor algorithm that merged closely related sequences to remove PCR and sequencing errors. CDR3 sequences were aligned to IMGT reference sequences to assign V, D and J gene segments. For a sequence to be retained, at least a six-nucleotide match to both a V gene segment and a J gene segment was required. A rearrangement counted as productive if the CDR3 had no stop codons and remained in frame with V and J, and every other rearrangement counted as non-productive. CDR3 was defined by IMGT convention, running from the second conserved V-encoded cysteine to the conserved J-encoded phenylalanine. Sequences without an unambiguous match to a single V gene segment were excluded from the earlier analysis of a few hundred of the donors. An earlier analysis of roughly 590 of the donors called V segments functional above 56.7% productive rearrangements and segregating when the between-donor standard deviation exceeded 5%. A statistical classification framework was built for diagnosing cytomegalovirus status from the catalog of TCR beta chain sequences. In a later analysis, TCR nucleotide sequences were compared against IMGT/GENE-DB human TR gene sequences so that V and J genes could be assigned. In a later analysis, CDR3 sequences and most-parsimonious VDJ recombination scenarios were assigned using the TCRdist pipeline. A later analysis defined each TCR beta chain by its CDR3 amino acid sequence plus V-gene family, and excluded reads lacking a unique V-gene family. A later analysis removed 500 to 600 highly shared, low-generation-probability nucleotide sequences to deal with suspected cross-contamination and a sequencing artifact. For each public chain, a later analysis derived a clonal expansion index from normalized ranks of inferred template counts within each repertoire. In a later analysis, generation probabilities were computed with a VDJ recombination model fitted to out-of-frame rearrangements, and the resulting probabilities were checked against IGoR. In a later analysis, TCR-TCR, TCR-HLA and TCR-CMV co-occurrence was scored with hypergeometric tests, and a repertoire-size bias correction was applied to TCR pairs. In a later analysis, false discovery rates were estimated by permuting HLA or CMV assignments 20 times. A later analysis grouped co-occurring TCRs with DBSCAN, adding TCRdist sequence similarity when clustering within HLA-allele-positive subsets. Co-occurrence clustering excluded repertoires with fewer than 30,000 or more than 120,000 public chains, plus five with anomalous nucleotide sharing. This is the immuneACCESS table as TCRdb keeps it, with only in-frame sequences that have V and J called. A part of the clones is gone; compared with another copy, unresolved V genes explain less than half, and the rest is unexplained. The DNA gave D and trimming, while V, J and clone size come from that table. The sample table shows some 190,000 clones, and more than 75% are seen once. Together, the top ten hold 2.5% of the sample.

Germline trimming amounts to 1 base on V and 5 bases on J, with 2 as the count of junction bases outside the gene matches. The germline V gene gives CDR1 as SGHDT and CDR2 as YYEEEE. Reading from cysteine to phenylalanine, the CDR3 counts 13 amino acids. Only the CDR3 region is kept as DNA, spanning 39 bases read in frame from base 1. The cohort comprised 666 healthy bone marrow donors. All cohort members were sampled while nominally healthy, although unrecorded immune exposures were likely present. The donor tested CMV seropositive, placing the donor among the approximately 310 seropositive members of the cohort. Each donor provided a peripheral blood sample, and peripheral blood mononuclear cells were used for TCR beta sequencing. The Qiagen DNeasy Blood Extraction Kit was used to extract genomic DNA from the blood cell samples.

This sequence originates from a woman in her thirties in good health and CMV-seropositive. Material for sequencing was PBMCs. Recombination connected TRBV5-6 to TRBJ1-2; 7 nucleotides in the junction match TRBD1. The CDR3 in this case is CASSLPGGYGYTF. The nucleotides are TGTGCCAGCAGCTTGCCAGGGGGGTATGGCTACACCTTC.